This T cell receptor (beta chain) is drawn from a study of immune evolution from preneoplasia to lung adenocarcinoma. CDR1 is SGHTA, CDR2 FQGNSA, per germline. V dropped 4 bases and J dropped 5 bases, with 6 bases sitting between them. CDR3 size: 12 residues. Sequenced by immunoSEQ multiplex PCR; TCRdb stores in-frame clones only, minus some. Found here are approximately 6,700 clones, approximately 80% of them singletons; the top ten hold roughly 7.5%. This clone was seen just once. The chain employs TRBV7-2 and TRBJ2-1, with D maybe TRBD1 (6 bases). What was sequenced was FFPE minimally invasive lung adenocarcinoma tissue. This sequence originates from a person aged 60-79 years with lung adenocarcinoma. In DNA form, the CDR3 reads TGTGCCAGCAGCTGGACAGACAATGAGCAGTTCTTC. Its protein product is CASSWTDNEQFF. Full variable domain (remainder filled in from reference TRBV7-2 and TRBJ2-1): GAGVSQSPSNKVTEKGKDVELRCDPISGHTALYWYRQSLGQGLEFLIYFQGNSAPDKSGLPSDRFSAERTGGSVSTLTIQRTQQEDSAVYLCASSWTDNEQFFGPGTRLTVL.